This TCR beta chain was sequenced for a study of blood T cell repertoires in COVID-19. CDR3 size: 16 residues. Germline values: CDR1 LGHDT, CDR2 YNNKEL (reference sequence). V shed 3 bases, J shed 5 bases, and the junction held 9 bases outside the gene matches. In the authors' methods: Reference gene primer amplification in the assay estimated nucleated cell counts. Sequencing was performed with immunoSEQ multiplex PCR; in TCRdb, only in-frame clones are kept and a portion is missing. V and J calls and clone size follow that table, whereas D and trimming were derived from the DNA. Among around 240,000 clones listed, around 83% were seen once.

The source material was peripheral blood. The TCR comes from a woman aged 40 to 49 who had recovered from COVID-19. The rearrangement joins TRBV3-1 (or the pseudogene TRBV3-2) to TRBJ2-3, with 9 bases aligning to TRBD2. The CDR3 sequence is CASSQENGSGGDTQYF. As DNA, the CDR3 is TGTGCCAGCAGCCAGGAGAATGGTAGCGGGGGAGATACGCAGTATTTT.